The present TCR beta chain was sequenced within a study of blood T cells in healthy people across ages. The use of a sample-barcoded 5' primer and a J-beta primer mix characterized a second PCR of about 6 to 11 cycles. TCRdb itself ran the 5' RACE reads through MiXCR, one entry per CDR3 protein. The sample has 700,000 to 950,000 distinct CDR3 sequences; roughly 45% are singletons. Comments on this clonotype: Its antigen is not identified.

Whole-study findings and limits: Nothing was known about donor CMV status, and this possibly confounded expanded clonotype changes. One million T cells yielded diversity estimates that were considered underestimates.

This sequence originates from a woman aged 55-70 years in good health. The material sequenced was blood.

The CDR3 here is CASSDTGNNEQFF. The CDR3 DNA reads TGTGCCAGCAGCGACACAGGGAACAATGAGCAGTTCTTC. The chain links TRBV9 to TRBJ2-1; weak D call: TRBD1 (6 bases). V was clipped by 3 bases and J by 5 bases, with 9 bases between them. The CDR3 sequence is 13 residues long. In germline, CDR1 is SGDLS, CDR2 YYNGEE.